Sequencing of this T cell receptor (beta chain) was carried out in a study of regulatory T cells in long-lasting Graves disease. General study results and limits: Persistent disease preferred TRBV28, TRBJ1-2 and TRBJ2-5.

Noted time point: newly diagnosed GD, antithyroid drugs for less than 3 months. RNA extracted from PBMCs served as the sequencing template. This clonotype occurred many times. What it binds is unknown. The V gene end was trimmed by 3 bases and the J gene end by 11 bases; junction bases not matched to a gene: 12. This CDR3 is built from 13 residues. The germline V gene has CDR1 SQVTM and CDR2 ANQGSEA. TCR beta libraries were built with iRepertoire HTBI primers and Arm-PCR of CDR3 regions. Via MiXCR, TCRdb re-called the multiplex PCR reads, giving one row per CDR3 protein. This table has under 500,000 distinct CDR3 sequences, 16% appearing once. These sequences were also reported in another study, on T cells in Graves' hyperthyroidism and ophthalmopathy. This second report adds: Blood samples included most of the expanded thyroid clonotypes exceeding 0.001. Ophthalmopathy was predicted by the model a median of roughly 6.6 months ahead of onset.

Sample: peripheral blood mononuclear cells (PBMCs), taken at new diagnosis, from a patient treated with antithyroid drugs. The rearrangement joins TRBV29-1 to TRBJ1-1, with TRBD1 matching over 7 bases. This TCR came from a young woman with Graves disease. The CDR3: CSVDLMLTGCAFF. The CDR3 DNA is TGCAGCGTTGACCTGATGCTGACAGGGTGCGCTTTCTTT.